By share, the clone carrying this TCR beta chain counts as medium-sized. Its cognate antigen is unknown. The CDR3 covers 12 residues. V gave up 7 bases and J gave up 6 bases, with 14 bases separating them. CDR1 is DFQATT and CDR2 is SNEGSKA in the germline V gene (reference sequence). This record belongs to a study of lung T cells in sarcoidosis with Löfgren's syndrome. Findings and limits, study-wide: The most expanded V genes in Löfgren's patients were reportedly TRAV12-1 and TRBV2. TRAV12-1 preferentially paired with TRBV2, with homologous CDR3s. Shared TRAV12-1 and TRBV2 CDR3 motifs across Löfgren's syndrome patients reportedly suggested public CD4+ TCRs.

TCRdb reprocessed the reads via MiXCR and lists one record per CDR3 protein. The sample records about 1,000 distinct CDR3 sequences, less than 30% being singletons. The specimen sequenced was CD4+ T cells from bronchoalveolar lavage. This sequence originates from a human donor with sarcoidosis (Löfgren's syndrome or another form), or a control subject (not recorded which). This sequence joins TRBV20-1 and TRBJ2-3; possibly TRBD2 for D (6 bases). CDR3 protein: CSVAGSGDTQYF. In nucleotides, the CDR3 is TGCAGTGTCGCGGGATCGGGGGATACGCAGTATTTT.